This is a list of T cell receptor beta chains from one sample in a study of tumor-infiltrating lymphocytes in localized non-small cell lung cancer. Assay: immunoSEQ multiplex PCR; the TCRdb copy retains only in-frame clones and omits some. Of roughly 12,000 clones in the sample, about 72% were seen once. Sequenced sample: uninvolved lung tissue not adjacent to the tumor. These receptors all stem from a human donor with non-small cell lung cancer. CDR3s include the opening cysteine and the closing phenylalanine or tryptophan. The D gene is left open where the match is weak. A clone size is listed for some rows: how often the clone was seen (once, few, many), or a class if it is expanded.

J,V,D,size,CDR3,DNA
TRBJ2-1,TRBV10-1,TRBD2,.,CASSESALAGVRFF,TGCGCCAGCAGTGAGTCGGCACTAGCGGGGGTGAGGTTCTTC
TRBJ2-5,TRBV5-1,TRBD1,.,CASSLGDRAGGTQYF,TGCGCCAGCAGCTTGGGGGACAGGGCAGGAGGGACCCAGTACTTC
TRBJ1-1,TRBV5-1,TRBD1,few,CASSWTGITEAFF,TGCGCCAGCAGCTGGACAGGGATTACTGAAGCTTTCTTT
TRBJ2-5,TRBV29-1,.,large,CSVESGLHLGTQYF,TGCAGCGTTGAATCCGGACTCCACCTGGGGACCCAGTACTTC
TRBJ2-5,TRBV5-1,.,.,CASSWPLTATYQETQYF,TGCGCCAGCAGCTGGCCCCTGACAGCTACTTACCAAGAGACCCAGTACTTC
TRBJ2-3,TRBV9,.,.,CASSGDFLQYTDTQYF,TGTGCCAGCAGCGGCGACTTCCTACAATACACAGATACGCAGTATTTT
TRBJ1-5,TRBV28,TRBD1,.,CASSFVLGDRWSNQPQHF,TGTGCCAGCAGTTTTGTCCTCGGGGACAGGTGGAGCAATCAGCCCCAGCATTTT
TRBJ2-7,TRBV4-3,.,.,CASSRDQSSYEQYF,TGCGCCAGCAGCAGGGACCAGAGCTCCTACGAGCAGTACTTC
TRBJ1-2,TRBV12-5,.,.,CASGKFLDGYGYTF,TGTGCTAGTGGGAAGTTTTTGGACGGCTATGGCTACACCTTC
TRBJ2-7,TRBV7-9,.,few,CASSRLGGSSYEQYF,TGTGCCAGCAGCCGTTTAGGGGGTTCCTCCTACGAGCAGTACTTC
TRBJ2-1,TRBV11-2,TRBD2,.,CASSDTSGIGEQFF,TGTGCCAGCAGCGACACTAGCGGGATAGGTGAGCAGTTCTTC
TRBJ2-2,TRBV7-8,TRBD1,.,CASSIDRAQAGELFF,TGTGCCAGCAGCATAGACAGGGCTCAGGCCGGGGAGCTGTTTTTT
TRBJ2-2,TRBV28,TRBD2,.,CASRASGKNTGELFF,TGTGCCAGCAGAGCTAGCGGGAAAAACACCGGGGAGCTGTTTTTT
TRBJ2-3,TRBV5-1,TRBD2,.,CASSLSGDSTDTQYF,TGCGCCAGCAGCCTGAGCGGGGATAGCACAGATACGCAGTATTTT
TRBJ2-7,TRBV21-1,.,.,CASSKGRAGESYEQYF,TGTGCCAGCAGCAAAGGAAGGGCAGGGGAATCCTACGAGCAGTACTTC
TRBJ2-3,TRBV10-3,TRBD1,.,CASSDRGSTDTQYF,TGTGCCAGCAGTGACAGGGGTAGCACAGATACGCAGTATTTT
TRBJ1-1,TRBV19,.,few,CASTIPSGGKIVAFF,TGTGCCAGTACTATACCCTCCGGGGGAAAAATCGTAGCTTTCTTT
TRBJ1-1,TRBV19,.,.,CASSMRDGPNTEAFF,TGTGCCAGTAGTATGCGGGACGGGCCAAACACTGAAGCTTTCTTT
TRBJ2-7,TRBV5-1,TRBD2,.,CASRPGPGGYEQYF,TGCGCCAGCAGACCGGGACCGGGGGGTTACGAGCAGTACTTC